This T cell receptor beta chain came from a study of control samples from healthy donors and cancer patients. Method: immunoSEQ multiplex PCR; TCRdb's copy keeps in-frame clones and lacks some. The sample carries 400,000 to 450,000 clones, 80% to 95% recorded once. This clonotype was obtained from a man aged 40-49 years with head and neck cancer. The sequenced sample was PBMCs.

The CDR3 DNA sequence: TGTGCCAGCAGCCCCACCTACAGGTCGGGGGCCACTGAAGCTTTCTTT. This translates into CASSPTYRSGATEAFF. This chain uses TRBV27 with TRBJ1-1; D is perhaps TRBD1 (6 bases). Germline loops: CDR1 MNHEY, CDR2 SMNVEV (reference sequence). V lost 6 bases to trimming and J lost 4 bases, with 21 bases between them. The CDR3 extends over 16 amino acids.